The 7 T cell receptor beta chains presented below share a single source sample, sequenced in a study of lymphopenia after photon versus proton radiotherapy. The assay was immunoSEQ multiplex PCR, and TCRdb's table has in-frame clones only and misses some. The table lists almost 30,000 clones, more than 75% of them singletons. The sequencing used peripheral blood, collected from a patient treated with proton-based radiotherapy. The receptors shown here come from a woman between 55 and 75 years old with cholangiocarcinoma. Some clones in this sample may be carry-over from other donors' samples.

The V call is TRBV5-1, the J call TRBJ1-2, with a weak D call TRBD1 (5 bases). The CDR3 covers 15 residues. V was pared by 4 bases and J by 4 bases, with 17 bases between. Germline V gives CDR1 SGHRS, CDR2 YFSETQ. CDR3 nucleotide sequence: TGCGCCAGCAGCCCAACCTCCGGGGGAGCCTATGGCTACACCTTC. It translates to CASSPTSGGAYGYTF. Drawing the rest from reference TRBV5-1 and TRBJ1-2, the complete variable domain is KAGVTQTPRYLIKTRGQQVTLSCSPISGHRSVSWYQQTPGQGLQFLFEYFSETQRNKGNFPGRFSGRQFSNSRSEMNVSTLELGDSALYLCASSPTSGGAYGYTFGSGTRLTVV.

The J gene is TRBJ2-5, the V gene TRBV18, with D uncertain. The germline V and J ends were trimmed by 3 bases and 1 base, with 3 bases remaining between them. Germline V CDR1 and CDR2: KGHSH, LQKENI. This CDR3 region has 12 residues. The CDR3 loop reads CASSPAQETQYF. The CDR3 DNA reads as TGTGCCAGCTCACCCGCCCAAGAGACCCAGTACTTC.

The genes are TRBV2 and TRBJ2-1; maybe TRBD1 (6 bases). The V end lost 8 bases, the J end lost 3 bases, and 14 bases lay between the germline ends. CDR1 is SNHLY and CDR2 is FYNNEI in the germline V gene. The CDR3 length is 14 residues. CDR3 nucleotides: TGTGCCAGCGCAACAGGGTGGTTCTACAATGAGCAGTTCTTC. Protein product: CASATGWFYNEQFF.

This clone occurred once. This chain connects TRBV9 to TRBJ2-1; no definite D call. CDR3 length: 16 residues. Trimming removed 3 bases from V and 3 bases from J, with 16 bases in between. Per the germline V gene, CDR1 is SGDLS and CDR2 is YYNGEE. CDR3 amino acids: CASSARNRDNYNEQFF. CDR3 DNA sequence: TGTGCCAGCAGCGCGCGAAATCGCGACAACTACAATGAGCAGTTCTTC.

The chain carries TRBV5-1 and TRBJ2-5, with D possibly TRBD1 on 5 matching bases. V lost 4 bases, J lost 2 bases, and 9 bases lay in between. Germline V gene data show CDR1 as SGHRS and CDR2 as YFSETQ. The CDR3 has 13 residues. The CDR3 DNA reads TGCGCCAGCAGCCGGCAGGGACAAGAGACCCAGTACTTC. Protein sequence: CASSRQGQETQYF.

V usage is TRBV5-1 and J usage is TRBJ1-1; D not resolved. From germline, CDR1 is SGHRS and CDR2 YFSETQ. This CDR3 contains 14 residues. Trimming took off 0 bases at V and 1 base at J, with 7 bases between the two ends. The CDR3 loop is CASSLASENTEAFF. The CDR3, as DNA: TGCGCCAGCAGCTTGGCGTCAGAGAACACTGAAGCTTTCTTT.

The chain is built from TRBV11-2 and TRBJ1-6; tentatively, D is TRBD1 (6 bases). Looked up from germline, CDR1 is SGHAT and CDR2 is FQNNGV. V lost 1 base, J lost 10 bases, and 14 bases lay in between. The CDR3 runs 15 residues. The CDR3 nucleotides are TGTGCCAGCAGCTTAGGCCACCGGGACACCTCACCCCTCCACTTT. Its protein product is CASSLGHRDTSPLHF.